The 7 T cell receptor beta chains in this list originate from one sample, sequenced in a study of blood T cell repertoires in COVID-19. Profiling relied on immunoSEQ multiplex PCR, and the TCRdb table lists in-frame clones only, not all of them. The sample holds a few hundred thousand clones, 85% seen once. The sample comprised peripheral blood. The receptors were sampled from a woman under 30 with acute or convalescent COVID-19.

The gene calls are TRBV9 and TRBJ2-5; D is ambiguous. This CDR3 comprises 15 residues. Germline V gene lookup returns CDR1 SGDLS and CDR2 YYNGEE. V lost 4 bases and J lost 5, with 18 bases in between. This CDR3 reads CASSTTSGITETQYF. For the CDR3, the DNA is TGTGCCAGCAGCACCACTTCTGGTATTACGGAGACCCAGTACTTC.

This chain uses TRBV11-2 with TRBJ2-1; TRBD2 might be the D (5 bases). This CDR3 region has 16 residues. Deletions cut 4 bases from V and 4 bases from J, with 17 bases between. CDR1 is SGHAT, CDR2 FQNNGV, per germline. For the CDR3, the DNA is TGTGCCAGCAGCTCCCTCAAAGCGGAGAATTACAATGAGCAGTTCTTC. It encodes CASSSLKAENYNEQFF.

The rearrangement uses TRBV9 and TRBJ2-3, with 9 bases matching TRBD2. Unmatched junction bases numbered 5, after V lost 0 bases and J lost 3 bases. The CDR3 is 16 amino acids. Germline V gene sequence: CDR1 SGDLS, CDR2 YYNGEE. CDR3 in amino acids: CASSVEGGGVTDTQYF. CDR3 DNA: TGTGCCAGCAGCGTAGAAGGCGGGGGGGTGACAGATACGCAGTATTTT. The full variable domain, completed using reference TRBV9 and TRBJ2-3, is DSGVTQTPKHLITATGQRVTLRCSPRSGDLSVYWYQQSLDQGLQFLIQYYNGEERAKGNILERFSAQQFPDLHSELNLSSLELGDSALYFCASSVEGGGVTDTQYFGPGTRLTVL.

The chain carries TRBV7-9 and TRBJ2-3; TRBD2 agrees at 7 bases. The J segment lost 5 bases and the V segment lost 7 bases, leaving 6 bases of the junction unmatched. This CDR3 comprises 13 residues. Germline V CDR1 and CDR2: SEHNR, FQNEAQ (reference sequence). The CDR3 DNA sequence: TGTGCCAGCACTACGGGAGGCAGAGATACGCAGTATTTT. It is translated as CASTTGGRDTQYF.

V is TRBV14 and J is TRBJ1-1; tentative D call: TRBD1 (5 bases). There are 14 residues in the CDR3. CDR1 is SGHDN and CDR2 is FVKESK in the germline V gene. Trimming removed 1 base from V and 5 bases from J, with 11 bases in between. Here the CDR3 reads CASSQVFRVTEAFF. The CDR3, as DNA: TGTGCCAGCAGCCAAGTATTCAGGGTTACTGAAGCTTTCTTT.

The chain joins TRBV13 to TRBJ2-1; 11 bases are a match to TRBD1. The CDR3 covers 15 residues. Trimming cost V 5 bases and J 9 bases; bases outside gene matches: 9. Germline assignment: CDR1 PRHDT and CDR2 FYEKMQ (reference sequence). For the CDR3, the DNA is TGTGCCAGCAGCCACGGACAGGGGGCGATGGTTGAGCAGTTCTTC. Translating it yields CASSHGQGAMVEQFF.

J is TRBJ1-1 and V is TRBV3-1 (or the pseudogene TRBV3-2), with a possible D match to TRBD1 (5 bases). CDR1 is LGHDT and CDR2 is YNNKEL in the germline V gene (reference sequence). This CDR3 comprises 15 residues. The ends were cut back, 0 bases at V and 2 bases at J, with 10 bases in the middle. Written as DNA, the CDR3 is TGTGCCAGCAGCCAAGAGTGGGGGGGTAACACTGAAGCTTTCTTT. It specifies CASSQEWGGNTEAFF.